One and the same sample provided the 10 T cell receptor beta chains below, sequenced in a study of cytomegalovirus exposure and HLA in healthy donors. The assay was immunoSEQ multiplex PCR, and TCRdb's table has in-frame clones only and misses some. The sample shows 100,000 to 150,000 clones, 89% of them seen only once. The sequenced sample consisted of PBMCs. These receptors came from a woman aged 18-35 years in good health and CMV-seronegative.

The CDR3 region has the DNA TGTGCCAGCACCATCAGACAGGGGATGGGGGACACTGAAGCTTTCTTT. Translated: CASTIRQGMGDTEAFF. This rearrangement joins TRBV6-6 to TRBJ1-1; TRBD1 matches 8 bases. The CDR3 has 16 residues. V shed 7 bases, J shed 3 bases, and the junction held 13 bases outside the gene matches. Germline V gives CDR1 MNHNY, CDR2 SVGAGI (reference sequence).

The chain is built from TRBV20-1 and TRBJ2-1, with TRBD1 as a possible D gene (5 bases). This CDR3 comprises 10 residues. Trimming stripped 7 bases from V and 5 bases from J, with 6 bases between. Looked up from germline, CDR1 is DFQATT and CDR2 is SNEGSKA (reference sequence). CDR3 loop: CSGQNNEQFF. DNA for the CDR3: TGCAGTGGACAGAACAATGAGCAGTTCTTC.

The CDR3 DNA reads TGCGCCAGCAGCCGAGCAGGGGGAGGAGAAAAACTGTTTTTT. Encoded protein: CASSRAGGGEKLFF. This chain uses TRBV5-1 with TRBJ1-4; 7 bases match TRBD1. Germline-derived CDR1 and CDR2 are SGHRS and YFSETQ. V gave up 4 bases and J gave up 8 bases; unmatched junction bases: 8. The length of the CDR3 is 14 residues.

V and J are TRBV7-9 and TRBJ1-1; D gene unclear. Trimming shortened V by 0 bases and J by 10 bases, and 15 bases separated the two germline ends. Germline V lookup: CDR1 SEHNR, CDR2 FQNEAQ (reference sequence). The CDR3 length is 14 residues. CDR3 region: CASSLAGGAAGAFF. CDR3 nucleotides: TGTGCCAGCAGCTTAGCTGGAGGAGCGGCGGGAGCTTTCTTT.

J is TRBJ2-7 and V is TRBV6-5, with TRBD2 as a possible D gene (6 bases). Trimming shortened V by 6 bases and J by 6 bases, and 18 bases separated the two germline ends. The CDR3 is 14 residues long. The germline V gene has CDR1 MNHEY and CDR2 SVGAGI. In DNA form, the CDR3 reads TGTGCCAGCAGCCTCACCGGGAGCTTCGGCGAGCAGTACTTC. Its translation: CASSLTGSFGEQYF.

V and J are TRBV30 and TRBJ1-1, with 11 bases fitting TRBD1. CDR1 and CDR2 from the germline V gene are GTSNPN and SVGIG (reference sequence). The CDR3 is made up of 14 amino acids. V lost 1 base, J lost 5 bases, and 3 bases stayed unmatched. CDR3 nucleotides: TGTGCCTGGAGTGGGACAGGGGGCCTGACTGAAGCTTTCTTT. Protein sequence: CAWSGTGGLTEAFF.

The chain employs TRBV9 and TRBJ2-1; 9 bases map to TRBD2. The germline CDR1 and CDR2 sequences are SGDLS and YYNGEE. Trimming took 4 bases from V and 0 from J; bases not matched to a gene: 2. The CDR3 has 15 amino acids. CDR3 DNA sequence: TGTGCCAGCAGCAATAGCGGGGGCTCCTACAATGAGCAGTTCTTC. This sequence encodes CASSNSGGSYNEQFF.

This clone was seen a single time. The V call is TRBV5-1, the J call TRBJ1-2; TRBD1 agrees at 10 bases. V lost 7 bases to trimming and J lost 1 base; unmatched junction nucleotides: 7. CDR1 is SGHRS and CDR2 is YFSETQ in the germline V gene. This CDR3 is 15 amino acids long. This CDR3 reads CASVAGTGVNYGYTF. Written as DNA, the CDR3 is TGCGCCAGCGTTGCCGGGACAGGGGTTAACTATGGCTACACCTTC.

The V gene is TRBV5-5, the J gene TRBJ2-2; D might be TRBD2 (5 bases). V shed 1 base and J shed 3 bases, with 13 bases lying between them. The CDR3 has 16 amino acids. The germline V gene has CDR1 SGHKS and CDR2 YYEKEE (reference sequence). CDR3 sequence reads: CASSLLRTDYTGELFF. Written as DNA, the CDR3 is TGTGCCAGCAGCTTGTTGCGGACTGATTACACCGGGGAGCTGTTTTTT.

This clone was detected only once. The chain recombines TRBV28 with TRBJ1-2; tentatively, D is TRBD1 (5 bases). Trimming left V 6 bases short and J 8 bases short, with 10 bases between. The CDR3 length is 11 residues. Germline lookup yields CDR1 MDHEN and CDR2 SYDVKM. The CDR3 sequence is CASSLQVGYTF. CDR3 DNA: TGTGCCAGCAGCCTACAGGTCGGCTACACCTTC.